This T cell receptor (beta chain) was recorded in a study of blood T cell repertoires in COVID-19 (dated by TCRdb to the early 2020s). Regarding the research as a whole: Collaborator samples came from the United States, Italy and Spain and covered acute and convalescent phases of COVID-19. Subjects who had been exposed to COVID-19, were actively infected with it, or had recovered from it provided the deeply sampled blood TCRbeta repertoires that made up the dataset. The material from the prospective study consisted of cDNA or gDNA derived from T cells, B-cell-depleted T cells, or PBMCs. Sample metadata almost always included a de-identified subject ID, COVID-19 status, age in years and sex. A freely available public database, intended as a resource for researchers studying the immune response to SARS-CoV-2, is where the repertoires were released. Where HLA class I and class II types were available, the types were taken from metadata supplied by the sample provider, not from assay-based typing. Samples came from the ongoing ImmuneRACE study (first 160 participants) plus 1,254 subjects from 6 global collaborators.

In the germline V gene, CDR1 corresponds to ENHRY and CDR2 to SYGVKD. The CDR3 measures 16 amino acids from cysteine to phenylalanine. Solely the CDR3 DNA is kept, with 48 bases framed from the first base. V is pared back by 0 bases and J by 5 bases, with 15 bases lying between the germline termini. About this clone itself: No antigen is known for it. Base qualities are not provided; no much larger clone lies one nucleotide away.

Participants in the prospective study were aged about 18 to 100 years, lived in 20 to 25 United States geographic areas, and enrolled through a virtual design. In the prospective study, participants were assigned to cohorts based on the clinical history participants reported in a screening survey and a study questionnaire. Mobile phlebotomists in the prospective study collected whole blood, serum and a nasopharyngeal or oropharyngeal swab from every participant. Participants in the prospective study had the option to provide additional blood draws and questionnaires over a roughly 2-month period. Prospective study blood samples were shipped either frozen or at room temperature before DNA extraction. Points the paper makes about the study in general: Clinical and demographic metadata were provided uncurated, with the amount varying by source and participant.

The immunoSEQ Assay, a bias-controlled multiplex PCR, was used to amplify TCRbeta CDR3 regions from genomic DNA. The authors processed their data as follows. Nucleated cell counts per sample were estimated from amplification of reference gene primers within the assay. Sequence reads were collapsed and filtered to measure the absolute abundance of every unique TCRbeta CDR3 rearrangement. Productive Simpson clonality was computed per sample as the square root of Simpson's diversity index over productive rearrangements. The table was pulled from immuneACCESS by TCRdb, which kept in-frame rearrangements only. Such tables lose some clones; where checked, under half of the loss comes from unresolved V genes, and the rest has no known cause. Clone size and V and J calls were adopted from that table, with D and trimming inferred from the DNA. The sample includes around 250,000 clones, with about 90% observed a single time. The top ten clones comprise 1% to 1.5% of the sample.

This chain joins TRBV10-3 to TRBJ2-3; TRBD2 is a possible D gene, resting on 6 matching bases. The specimen sequenced was PBMCs or T cells enriched from blood (not recorded which). The source is a human donor in a cohort exposed to, infected with or recovered from COVID-19 (not recorded which). The donor label of this sample is uncertain. The CDR3 protein: CAISESRSTRGDTQYF. The nucleotide sequence reads TGTGCCATCAGTGAGTCGAGGTCCACGCGGGGAGATACGCAGTATTTT.